A single sample is the source of the 18 T cell receptor beta chains below, sequenced in a study of T cells in localized non-small cell lung cancer (dated by TCRdb to about 2020). Library prep was done by the immunoSEQ multiplex PCR assay. TCRdb obtained this table from immuneACCESS and retained in-frame rearrangements with V and J assigned. These tables miss some clones; where compared with another copy, unresolved V genes account for less than half of the shortfall, and the remainder is unexplained. The sample records more than 15,000 clones, 89% of which are singletons. Jointly, the top ten make up approximately 9.1% of the sample. Source: peripheral blood, taken before any cancer treatment. These receptors originate from a man aged 35 to 70 with stage I lung adenocarcinoma.

A note on this clone: A read error may account for a junction end that differs from germline. This chain links TRBV6-1 with TRBJ1-1; the match to TRBD1 covers 9 bases. Germline V gives CDR1 MNHNS, CDR2 SASEGT. The CDR3 is made up of 14 amino acids. The CDR3 loop reads CASSEYRGQGDLVF. The CDR3 DNA is TGTGCCAGCAGTGAATATCGGGGACAGGGAGATTTGGTCTTT.

The V call is TRBV13, the J call TRBJ2-5; 12 bases fit TRBD2. Trimming removed 4 bases from V and 5 bases from J; junction bases left unmatched: 8. Germline CDR1 and CDR2: PRHDT and FYEKMQ (reference sequence). CDR3 length: 16 amino acids. Here the CDR3 DNA reads TGTGCCAGCAGCTCGCGACTAGCGGGGGCCCGCGAGACCCAGTACTTC. This translates into CASSSRLAGARETQYF.

The chain has TRBV19 and TRBJ1-1; 8 nucleotides line up with TRBD1. Trimming took 6 bases from V and 5 from J; bases not matched to a gene: 5. The CDR3 contains 13 residues. Germline values: CDR1 LNHDA, CDR2 SQIVND (reference sequence). The CDR3 DNA reads as TGTGCCAGTAGCGACAGGGGTTTTACTGAAGCTTTCTTT. Protein: CASSDRGFTEAFF. Full variable domain (outside the CDR3, taken from reference TRBV19 and TRBJ1-1): DGGITQSPKYLFRKEGQNVTLSCEQNLNHDAMYWYRQDPGQGLRLIYYSQIVNDFQKGDIAEGYSVSREKKESFPLTVTSAQKNPTAFYLCASSDRGFTEAFFGQGTRLTVV.

The chain recombines TRBV2 with TRBJ2-1; D could derive from TRBD1 or TRBD2 (6 bases each). CDR3 size: 13 residues. V was pared by 7 bases and J by 6 bases, with 13 bases between. Germline V gives CDR1 SNHLY, CDR2 FYNNEI. DNA for the CDR3: TGTGCCAGCAAAGTGTCGGGGGCCAATGAGCAGTTCTTC. Its translation is CASKVSGANEQFF.

The V gene is TRBV5-4, the J gene TRBJ2-7; 9 nucleotides agree with TRBD1. The V and J ends lost 3 bases and 6 bases, in that order; junction bases with no gene match: 10. There are 15 residues in the CDR3. The V gene's germline CDR1 is SGHNT and CDR2 YYREEE (reference sequence). The CDR3 region is CASSSPGQGTFEQYF. The CDR3 DNA is TGTGCCAGCAGCTCACCGGGACAGGGTACATTCGAGCAGTACTTC.

V gene TRBV28 combines with J gene TRBJ1-2, with a possible D match to TRBD1 (5 bases). CDR1 is MDHEN, CDR2 SYDVKM, per germline. Trimming took 7 bases from V and 9 from J, leaving 12 bases between them. The CDR3 loop spans 11 amino acids. The CDR3 here is CASMGDGRYTF. CDR3 coding DNA: TGTGCCAGCATGGGGGATGGCCGCTACACCTTC.

This sequence joins TRBV5-1 and TRBJ2-3; possibly TRBD2 for D (6 bases). V gave up 6 bases and J gave up 4 bases, with 15 bases separating them. The V gene's germline CDR1 is SGHRS and CDR2 YFSETQ. This CDR3 has 14 residues. As DNA, the CDR3 is TGCGCCAGCAATACGGGACTCCACCCAGATACGCAGTATTTT. It yields the protein CASNTGLHPDTQYF.

The chain combines TRBV4-1 with TRBJ2-7; the match to TRBD2 covers 7 bases. Trimming removed 1 base from V and 3 bases from J; junction bases left unmatched: 9. There are 16 residues in the CDR3. Germline CDR1 reads MGHRA; CDR2 reads YSYEKL. Written as DNA, the CDR3 is TGCGCCAGCAGCCAAGTGGACGACGGGAGGTTCTACGAGCAGTACTTC. It codes for CASSQVDDGRFYEQYF.

The V and J genes are TRBV11-2 and TRBJ2-3; tentatively, D is TRBD2 (5 bases). The CDR3 loop spans 14 amino acids. From germline, CDR1 is SGHAT and CDR2 FQNNGV. V was clipped by 3 bases and J by 2 bases, with 9 bases between them. The DNA for the CDR3 is TGTGCCAGCAGCTTCGGAGGATTCACAGATACGCAGTATTTT. Protein product: CASSFGGFTDTQYF.

This clone was counted a few times. The chain joins TRBV7-9 to TRBJ2-7; 9 bases fit TRBD1. Germline V lookup: CDR1 SEHNR, CDR2 FQNEAQ (reference sequence). Trimming took 5 bases from V and 3 from J; bases not matched to a gene: 5. This CDR3 is built from 14 residues. The CDR3 DNA sequence: TGTGCCAGCAGCCTAACGGGACAGGGCTACGAGCAGTACTTC. Translating it yields CASSLTGQGYEQYF.

The rearrangement joins TRBV5-1 to TRBJ1-2, with TRBD1 identical over 9 bases. The ends lost 4 bases at V and 6 bases at J; junction bases unmatched: 4. Per germline, CDR1 SGHRS and CDR2 YFSETQ. The CDR3 has 13 amino acids. The CDR3: CASSPGQGDGYTF. The DNA for the CDR3 is TGCGCCAGCAGCCCGGGACAGGGCGATGGCTACACCTTC.

Comments on this clone: At one end, the junction sequence differs from germline, possibly due to a read error. The chain uses TRBV15 and TRBJ1-2; no firm D call. CDR3 length: 12 amino acids. CDR1 LNHNV and CDR2 YYDKDF come from the germline V gene (reference sequence). The CDR3 is CATSPRGSRPVF. CDR3 nucleotide sequence: TGTGCCACCAGCCCCCGAGGGAGCAGGCCAGTTTTC.

The rearrangement joins TRBV29-1 to TRBJ2-7; 7 bases are shared with TRBD2. This CDR3 comprises 12 residues. CDR1 and CDR2 (germline): SQVTM, ANQGSEA. Trimming cost V 1 base and J 3 bases; bases outside gene matches: 0. CDR3 residues: CSVEGDYYEQYF. In DNA form, the CDR3 reads TGCAGCGTTGAAGGGGACTACTACGAGCAGTACTTC.

The gene calls are TRBV7-9 and TRBJ1-1; TRBD1 is a possible D gene (5 bases). CDR3 length equals 14 residues. V was trimmed by 3 bases and J by 6 bases, leaving 14 bases between them. Per the germline V gene, CDR1 is SEHNR and CDR2 is FQNEAQ (reference sequence). CDR3 bases: TGTGCCAGCAGCTTTAGTGGGGGGACCGCTGAAGCTTTCTTT. It specifies CASSFSGGTAEAFF.

The J gene is TRBJ1-1, the V gene TRBV2, with 9 bases that match TRBD1. The CDR3 consists of 15 residues. Losses at the gene ends were 8 bases for V and 6 bases for J; bases not matched to a gene: 13. Germline V gene sequence: CDR1 SNHLY, CDR2 FYNNEI. The DNA for the CDR3 is TGTGCCAGCCGCATCTTCGGGACAGGGCCATCTGAAGCTTTCTTT. Protein: CASRIFGTGPSEAFF.

This rearrangement joins TRBV27 to TRBJ2-5; D may be TRBD2 (6 bases). In germline, CDR1 is MNHEY, CDR2 SMNVEV (reference sequence). This CDR3 spans 13 amino acids. Deletions cut 7 bases from V and 11 bases from J, with 20 bases between. CDR3 bases: TGTGCCAGCACTTCTGCCCCGACGGGGGAGCAGTACTTC. Translation gives CASTSAPTGEQYF.

The genes are TRBV18 and TRBJ2-6; unclear D gene. The CDR3 spans 14 residues. With 6 bases removed from V and 4 bases from J, the gap between germline ends came to 10 bases. The germline V gene encodes CDR1 KGHSH and CDR2 LQKENI. CDR3 region: CASSNLEGANVLTF. CDR3 bases: TGTGCCAGCTCGAACCTGGAGGGGGCCAACGTCCTGACTTTC.

The rearrangement links TRBV30 to TRBJ1-2, with TRBD1 as a possible D gene (6 bases). There are 16 residues in the CDR3. Looked up from germline, CDR1 is GTSNPN and CDR2 is SVGIG (reference sequence). Trimming pared 3 bases from V and 4 bases from J, leaving 21 bases between. The CDR3: CAWSHTGHRELYGYTF. The DNA of the CDR3 is TGTGCCTGGAGCCACACAGGGCACAGGGAGCTCTATGGCTACACCTTC.